The subject of this entry is one T cell receptor (beta chain). This clonotype occurred a few times. Its antigen remains unidentified. Base qualities are not at hand, and no much larger clone is one base apart. The sample is drawn from a study of patients and donors after allogeneic stem cell transplantation (dated by TCRdb to about 2020). The method behind the library was RT-PCR. Sequencing used a NextSeq 550. TCRdb applied fastp at Q25 and MiXCR to the public reads, then kept only in-frame beta chains. Identical CDR3 protein sequences are pooled into one entry, listed with their most common genes and DNA. The sample table records some 200,000 distinct CDR3 sequences; roughly 40% of these occur just once. 33% of the sample comes from the top ten. Input material: blood, either unsorted or a sorted T cell fraction (not recorded which). This TCR came from a human donor who was either an allogeneic HSCT recipient or a stem cell or donor lymphocyte infusion donor (not recorded which). It is not recorded whose cells these are; they may come from a transplant donor.

The nucleotides read TGCGCCAGCAGCCAAGAGGTCAGCGGACCTTCTCTATCCACAGATACGCAGTATTTT. Its translation is CASSQEVSGPSLSTDTQYF. The chain is assembled from TRBV4-3 and TRBJ2-3, and perhaps TRBD2 as D gene, on 5 matching bases. Cut back by 0 bases and 2 bases, the V and J ends lie 21 bases apart. From its cysteine to its phenylalanine, the CDR3 spans 19 amino acids. Here the CDR3 DNA is all that survives: 57 bases in frame from base 1. From a lookup of the germline V gene, CDR1 and CDR2 are LGHNA and YSLEER.